The present T cell receptor beta chain was sequenced within a study of blood T cell repertoires in COVID-19. Study in general: Acute-phase and convalescent COVID-19 samples originated in the United States, Italy and Spain.

The ends lost 1 base at V and 9 bases at J; junction bases unmatched: 13. Germline values: CDR1 SGHRS, CDR2 YFSETQ. The length of the CDR3 is 17 residues. Cohorts were assigned according to the clinical history that participants reported. Resolution of symptoms, clearance, or two negative PCRs was present in recovered Cohort 3 donors. Source study methods: Reference gene primer amplification in the assay estimated nucleated cell counts. Some clones are missing from TCRdb's copy, which holds only in-frame ones; the method was immunoSEQ multiplex PCR. V and J calls and clone size follow that table, whereas D and trimming were derived from the DNA. This table has approximately 470,000 clones, 75% to 90% appearing once.

The sequenced sample was PBMCs or T cells enriched from blood (not recorded which). The TCR comes from a woman aged 18-29 years who had recovered from COVID-19. The V call is TRBV5-1, the J call TRBJ1-6; TRBD1 matches 7 bases. The CDR3 spells CASSLRGQPSPGSPLHF. The CDR3 coding sequence is TGCGCCAGCAGCTTGAGGGGGCAGCCCTCGCCCGGTTCACCCCTCCACTTT.